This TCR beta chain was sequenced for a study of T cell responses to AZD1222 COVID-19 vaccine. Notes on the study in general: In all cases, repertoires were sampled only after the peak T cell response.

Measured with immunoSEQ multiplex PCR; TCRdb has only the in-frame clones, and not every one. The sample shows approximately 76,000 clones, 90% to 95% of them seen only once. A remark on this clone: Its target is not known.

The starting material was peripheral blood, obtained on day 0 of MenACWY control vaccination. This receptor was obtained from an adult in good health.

CDR3 sequence (DNA): TGCGCCAGCAGCCAAGAGTTGAACACTGAAGCTTTCTTT. Residues: CASSQELNTEAFF. This chain uses TRBV4-1 with TRBJ1-1; D is uncertain. This CDR3 is 13 amino acids long. Germline CDR1 is MGHRA and CDR2 is YSYEKL. V was clipped by 0 bases and J by 0 bases, with 2 bases between them.